The T cell receptor beta chain described here comes from a study of T-cell memory formation after mild COVID-19. Study at large: Among the donors, TCR clusters were largely specific to each donor. General study points: Prior to infection, memory already included some responding clones, suggesting cross-reactive memory joined.

CDR3 length: 16 amino acids. V was pared by 1 base and J by 5 bases, with 15 bases between. Looked up from germline, CDR1 is SGHNT and CDR2 is YYREEE (reference sequence). Turning to this clonotype: Its target is unknown.

5'RACE primed at constant segments yielded TCR alpha and TCR beta cDNA libraries bearing sample barcodes and UMIs. TCRdb fed the 5' RACE reads into MiXCR, producing one record per CDR3 protein. The sample lists about 470,000 distinct CDR3 sequences; roughly 25% were seen once. Material: PBMCs or a T cell subset sorted from them (not recorded which). The rearrangement links TRBV5-4 to TRBJ2-2; D tentatively fits TRBD1 or TRBD2 (6 bases each). This TCR derives from an adult woman who had mild COVID-19 (a few samples of this study predate the infection). Cell type and time point are not known. CDR3 in amino acids: CASSLQLGGRTGELFF. The CDR3, as DNA: TGTGCCAGCAGCTTGCAGCTGGGGGGCCGGACCGGGGAGCTGTTTTTT.